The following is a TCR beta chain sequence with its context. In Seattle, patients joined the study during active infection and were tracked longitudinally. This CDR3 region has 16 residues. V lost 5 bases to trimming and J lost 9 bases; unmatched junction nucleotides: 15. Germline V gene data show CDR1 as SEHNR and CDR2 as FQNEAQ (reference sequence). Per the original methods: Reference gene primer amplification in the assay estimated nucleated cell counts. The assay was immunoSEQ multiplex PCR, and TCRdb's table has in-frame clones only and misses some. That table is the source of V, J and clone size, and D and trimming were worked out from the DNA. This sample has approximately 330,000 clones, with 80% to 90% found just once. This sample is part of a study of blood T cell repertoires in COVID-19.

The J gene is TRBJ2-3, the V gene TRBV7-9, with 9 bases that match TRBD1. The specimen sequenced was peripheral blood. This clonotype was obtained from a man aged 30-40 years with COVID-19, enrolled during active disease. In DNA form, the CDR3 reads TGTGCCAGCAGCCCTGGGACAGGGAGTAGGAAGGAAACGCAGTATTTT. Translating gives CASSPGTGSRKETQYF.